This paragraph covers one T cell receptor (beta chain) sequence. Its antigen is still unknown. This specimen belongs to a study of cytomegalovirus exposure and HLA in healthy donors. Unrecorded immune exposures were likely, despite nominal health at sampling. The PCR used 60 Vbeta and 13 Jbeta primers. Using immunoSEQ multiplex PCR, the repertoire was profiled, and TCRdb retains in-frame clones only, with some absent. This repertoire shows about 240,000 clones, around 80% found once; its top ten account for around 8.3%. Germline lookup yields CDR1 MNHNS and CDR2 SASEGT. V was shortened by 2 bases and J by 7 bases, with 13 bases between the two germline ends. CDR3 length: 14 amino acids. The study, taken as a whole, reports: CMV serostatus was the only immune exposure information that was available.

The V gene is TRBV6-1, the J gene TRBJ2-3; tentative D call: TRBD1 (5 bases). Sequencing was carried out using PBMCs. This TCR derives from a woman aged 55-70 years in good health and CMV-seropositive. The CDR3 coding sequence is TGTGCCAGCAGTGAAATGCTAGGGGCCTATACGCAGTATTTT. This encodes CASSEMLGAYTQYF.